These 10 T cell receptor beta chains were sequenced from one sample in a study of T cell repertoires in cytomegalovirus infection. TCRdb analysed the reads with MiXCR anew, one entry per CDR3 protein. The sample contains under 850,000 distinct CDR3 sequences, about a third of which appear only once. Sample: PBMCs. The receptors come from a human donor in good health (CMV status not recorded). Some clones in this sample may be carry-over from other donors' samples.

This chain links TRBV11-1 with TRBJ2-5; perhaps TRBD2 as D (6 bases). The CDR3 has 16 residues. Germline CDR1 is SGHAT and CDR2 is FQDESV (reference sequence). V was trimmed by 3 bases and J by 8 bases, leaving 22 bases between them. CDR3 in DNA: TGTGCCAGCAGCTTTCTTCCGGGCACATCGGGGGACACCCAGTACTTC. Translation gives CASSFLPGTSGDTQYF.

Details on this clonotype: No conserved phenylalanine or tryptophan ends this CDR3, so it is likely a read error. This chain joins TRBV12-3 or TRBV12-4 and TRBJ1-3; D is unresolved. Trimming removed 3 bases at V and 4 bases at J, with 4 bases between. The CDR3 is 12 amino acids. CDR3 in amino acids: CASSFVGNTIYL. The DNA of the CDR3 is TGTGCCAGCAGTTTTGTAGGAAACACCATATATTTG.

Of note for this clonotype: The limits of the CDR3 on the DNA are not certain, so only TCRdb's listed CDR3 is given. V is TRBV12-3 or TRBV12-4 and J is TRBJ1-5; the DNA was not used to check the table's D call, TRBD1. The CDR3 has 15 amino acids, counting both end residues. The CDR3: CASSFGTGSGQPQNF.

V gene TRBV3-1 combines with J gene TRBJ2-7, with TRBD1 matching 11 bases. CDR3 length: 15 amino acids. V lost 4 bases to trimming and J lost 9 bases; unmatched junction nucleotides: 11. CDR1 and CDR2 (germline): LGHDT, YNNKEL (reference sequence). CDR3 region: CASSLGQGAARRQYF. The CDR3 coding sequence is TGTGCCAGCAGCCTCGGACAGGGGGCGGCCAGGAGGCAGTACTTC.

The chain is built from TRBV29-1 and TRBJ2-5, with D perhaps being TRBD1 or TRBD2 (5 bases each). The germline V and J ends were trimmed by 8 bases and 5 bases, with 15 bases remaining between them. The CDR3 is 12 amino acids. Germline assignment: CDR1 SQVTM and CDR2 ANQGSEA. The CDR3 reads CSWDLAGETQYF. The CDR3 nucleotides read TGCAGCTGGGACCTAGCAGGGGAGACCCAGTACTTC.

The chain is built from TRBV5-1 and TRBJ1-6, with a possible D match to TRBD1 (5 bases). The V end was cut by 0 bases, the J end by 6 bases, with 10 bases between. The germline V gene has CDR1 SGHRS and CDR2 YFSETQ. The CDR3 runs to 15 residues. Here the CDR3 DNA reads TGCGCCAGCAGCTTGGAGTACAGGATTAATTCACCCCTCCACTTT. Amino acid sequence: CASSLEYRINSPLHF.

This clonotype was detected many times. The gene calls are TRBV5-1 and TRBJ2-3, with D hard to call. This CDR3 is built from 15 residues. Per germline, CDR1 SGHRS and CDR2 YFSETQ. Deletions cut 1 base from V and 1 base from J, with 10 bases between. CDR3 residues: CASSLSSGGTDTQYF. The CDR3 DNA is TGCGCCAGCAGCTTGTCGTCCGGCGGCACAGATACGCAGTATTTT.

There are a few counts of this clonotype. The chain employs TRBV6-8 and TRBJ2-1; 13 bases agree with TRBD2. The CDR3 is made up of 15 amino acids. CDR1 is MNHGY, CDR2 SAAAGT, per germline. V lost 5 bases and J lost 8; bases outside the gene matches: 6. CDR3 amino acids: CASSKLAGGPYEQFF. DNA for the CDR3: TGTGCCAGCAGTAAACTAGCGGGGGGGCCCTATGAGCAGTTCTTC.

This clonotype occurred a few times. The chain uses TRBV11-2 and TRBJ1-1; D is ambiguous. Trimming took off 7 bases at V and 6 bases at J, with 21 bases between the two ends. The length of the CDR3 is 15 residues. Germline CDR1 SGHAT, CDR2 FQNNGV. The CDR3 reads CASTTFRGGLPEAFF. CDR3 DNA: TGTGCCAGCACCACCTTCCGAGGAGGGCTCCCTGAAGCTTTCTTT.

The V and J genes are TRBV28 and TRBJ1-1; D gene ambiguous. The V gene's germline CDR1 is MDHEN and CDR2 SYDVKM. This CDR3 is 15 amino acids long. V lost 1 base to trimming and J lost 4 bases, with 13 bases between them. The CDR3 loop is CASSLYNRRTTEAFF. Here the CDR3 DNA reads TGTGCCAGCAGTTTATACAATCGGAGGACCACTGAAGCTTTCTTT.